Listed below are T cell receptor beta chains from one sample, sequenced in a study of T cell responses to AZD1222 COVID-19 vaccine. Repertoires were generated with immunoSEQ multiplex PCR, while TCRdb's copy carries only in-frame clones and drops some. The data show some 130,000 clones, 93% seen once. Sequences were derived from peripheral blood, sampled on day 0 of AZD1222 vaccination. All receptors derive from an adult in good health. Both conserved end residues are part of each CDR3. The order of the fields is D gene, clone size, V gene, J gene, CDR3 protein, CDR3 DNA. A D gene is named only where the DNA matches it firmly. Clone size is not always given. Where it is, it says once, few, many or a class for expanded clones.

d_gene: .
abundance: once
v_gene: TRBV29-1
j_gene: TRBJ1-5
CDR3aa: CSVADSISNQPQHF
CDR3nt: TGCAGCGTTGCCGACAGTATTAGCAATCAGCCCCAGCATTTT

d_gene: .
abundance: few
v_gene: TRBV30
j_gene: TRBJ2-7
CDR3aa: CAWRAGNTYEQYF
CDR3nt: TGTGCCTGGAGAGCCGGGAACACCTACGAGCAGTACTTC

d_gene: TRBD1
abundance: .
v_gene: TRBV7-9
j_gene: TRBJ1-5
CDR3aa: CASTRTGNQPQHF
CDR3nt: TGTGCCAGCACTAGGACAGGAAATCAGCCCCAGCATTTT

d_gene: .
abundance: few
v_gene: TRBV6-1
j_gene: TRBJ1-1
CDR3aa: CASSEGSLGTEAFF
CDR3nt: TGTGCCAGCAGTGAAGGGAGCCTGGGCACTGAAGCTTTCTTT

d_gene: TRBD1
abundance: .
v_gene: TRBV2
j_gene: TRBJ1-2
CDR3aa: CASSEWQGEGYTF
CDR3nt: TGTGCCAGCAGTGAATGGCAGGGGGAAGGCTACACCTTC

d_gene: TRBD1
abundance: .
v_gene: TRBV11-3
j_gene: TRBJ2-1
CDR3aa: CASSLHGTDSLTYNEQFF
CDR3nt: TGTGCCAGCAGCCTCCACGGGACAGATTCCTTAACCTACAATGAGCAGTTCTTC

d_gene: .
abundance: once
v_gene: TRBV19
j_gene: TRBJ1-2
CDR3aa: CASSIPPGTGGYTF
CDR3nt: TGTGCCAGTAGTATACCCCCGGGAACGGGAGGCTACACCTTC

d_gene: TRBD1
abundance: once
v_gene: TRBV13
j_gene: TRBJ1-1
CDR3aa: CASSPEDRGLLNTEAFF
CDR3nt: TGTGCCAGCAGCCCAGAGGACAGGGGGTTACTGAACACTGAAGCTTTCTTT

d_gene: .
abundance: .
v_gene: TRBV19
j_gene: TRBJ1-5
CDR3aa: CASTWQGLSNQPQHF
CDR3nt: TGTGCCAGTACTTGGCAGGGCCTAAGCAATCAGCCCCAGCATTTT

d_gene: TRBD1
abundance: .
v_gene: TRBV18
j_gene: TRBJ1-4
CDR3aa: CASSPQDRGLGEKLFF
CDR3nt: TGTGCCAGCTCCCCACAGGACAGGGGGCTCGGTGAAAAACTGTTTTTT

d_gene: TRBD2
abundance: .
v_gene: TRBV5-1
j_gene: TRBJ2-1
CDR3aa: CASSLGEAGGPEQFF
CDR3nt: TGCGCCAGCAGCTTGGGAGAAGCGGGGGGGCCTGAGCAGTTCTTC

d_gene: .
abundance: .
v_gene: TRBV4-1
j_gene: TRBJ1-2
CDR3aa: CASSQVSSGSNYGYTF
CDR3nt: TGCGCCAGCAGCCAAGTTTCATCCGGTTCTAACTATGGCTACACCTTC

d_gene: TRBD1
abundance: .
v_gene: TRBV4-1
j_gene: TRBJ2-5
CDR3aa: CASSRDRGLGTQYF
CDR3nt: TGCGCCAGCAGTCGGGACAGGGGGTTAGGGACCCAGTACTTC

d_gene: TRBD1
abundance: .
v_gene: TRBV2
j_gene: TRBJ1-1
CDR3aa: CASTYSRGEYPEAFF
CDR3nt: TGTGCCAGCACCTACTCCAGGGGGGAGTATCCTGAAGCTTTCTTT

d_gene: .
abundance: .
v_gene: TRBV7-9
j_gene: TRBJ2-1
CDR3aa: CASSLEKGPSEREFF
CDR3nt: TGTGCCAGCAGCTTAGAAAAGGGACCCTCAGAGCGAGAGTTCTTC

d_gene: .
abundance: .
v_gene: TRBV7-8
j_gene: TRBJ1-2
CDR3aa: CASSGWTDYGYTF
CDR3nt: TGTGCCAGCAGCGGATGGACAGACTATGGCTACACCTTC

d_gene: TRBD1
abundance: few
v_gene: TRBV7-9
j_gene: TRBJ1-2
CDR3aa: CASRFYRGNYGYTF
CDR3nt: TGTGCCAGCAGGTTTTACAGGGGGAACTATGGCTACACCTTC

d_gene: .
abundance: .
v_gene: TRBV6-1
j_gene: TRBJ1-4
CDR3aa: CASSPTPTNEKLFF
CDR3nt: TGTGCCAGCAGTCCAACCCCAACTAATGAAAAACTGTTTTTT

d_gene: .
abundance: .
v_gene: TRBV19
j_gene: TRBJ1-1
CDR3aa: CASSLAGVTEAFF
CDR3nt: TGTGCCAGTAGTCTTGCGGGGGTGACTGAAGCTTTCTTT

d_gene: TRBD1
abundance: .
v_gene: TRBV5-1
j_gene: TRBJ2-1
CDR3aa: CASSYGSGTGGYNEQFF
CDR3nt: TGCGCCAGCAGCTACGGATCCGGGACAGGCGGATACAATGAGCAGTTCTTC

d_gene: .
abundance: .
v_gene: TRBV5-6
j_gene: TRBJ2-7
CDR3aa: CASSLVGRLEQYF
CDR3nt: TGTGCCAGCAGCTTGGTAGGGCGACTCGAGCAGTACTTC

d_gene: .
abundance: once
v_gene: TRBV18
j_gene: TRBJ2-7
CDR3aa: CASSTVQGVSYEQYF
CDR3nt: TGTGCCAGCTCAACGGTACAGGGAGTAAGCTACGAGCAGTACTTC

d_gene: .
abundance: .
v_gene: TRBV9
j_gene: TRBJ1-1
CDR3aa: CASSLLVGQGNTEAFF
CDR3nt: TGTGCCAGCAGCCTCCTGGTGGGGCAGGGGAACACTGAAGCTTTCTTT

d_gene: TRBD1
abundance: once
v_gene: TRBV27
j_gene: TRBJ1-2
CDR3aa: CASSFVGTGGAPYGYTF
CDR3nt: TGTGCCAGCAGTTTCGTAGGGACAGGGGGCGCCCCATATGGCTACACCTTC

d_gene: .
abundance: .
v_gene: TRBV4-2
j_gene: TRBJ2-7
CDR3aa: CASSQDPDPAYEQYF
CDR3nt: TGTGCCAGCAGCCAAGACCCTGACCCGGCCTACGAGCAGTACTTC

d_gene: .
abundance: .
v_gene: TRBV18
j_gene: TRBJ1-4
CDR3aa: CASSPEAGAEKLFF
CDR3nt: TGTGCCAGCTCACCAGAGGCAGGGGCTGAAAAACTGTTTTTT

d_gene: TRBD1
abundance: .
v_gene: TRBV7-8
j_gene: TRBJ2-7
CDR3aa: CASSLDRWYEQYF
CDR3nt: TGTGCCAGCAGCTTGGACAGGTGGTACGAGCAGTACTTC

d_gene: .
abundance: once
v_gene: TRBV5-6
j_gene: TRBJ2-7
CDR3aa: CASSWGPTGIYEQYF
CDR3nt: TGTGCCAGCAGCTGGGGACCGACAGGAATTTACGAGCAGTACTTC

d_gene: .
abundance: .
v_gene: TRBV7-2
j_gene: TRBJ2-7
CDR3aa: CASSLTAEQYF
CDR3nt: TGTGCCAGCAGCTTAACTGCGGAGCAGTACTTC

d_gene: .
abundance: .
v_gene: TRBV1
j_gene: TRBJ2-3
CDR3aa: CTSSHSNRDTQYF
CDR3nt: TGCACCAGCAGCCACTCAAACCGGGATACGCAGTATTTT

d_gene: .
abundance: .
v_gene: TRBV3-1/TRBV3-2
j_gene: TRBJ1-1
CDR3aa: CASSQDLESTEAFF
CDR3nt: TGTGCCAGCAGCCAAGATCTGGAGAGCACTGAAGCTTTCTTT

d_gene: .
abundance: .
v_gene: TRBV6-6
j_gene: TRBJ1-5
CDR3aa: CASSYANQPQHF
CDR3nt: TGTGCCAGCAGTTACGCCAATCAGCCCCAGCATTTT

d_gene: TRBD2
abundance: .
v_gene: TRBV2
j_gene: TRBJ2-5
CDR3aa: CASKRSGLAKETQYF
CDR3nt: TGTGCCAGCAAGAGATCGGGACTAGCGAAAGAGACCCAGTACTTC

d_gene: TRBD2
abundance: once
v_gene: TRBV7-3
j_gene: TRBJ2-1
CDR3aa: CASSSPTSGGNNEQFF
CDR3nt: TGTGCCAGCAGCTCCCCGACTAGCGGGGGGAACAATGAGCAGTTCTTC

d_gene: TRBD1
abundance: .
v_gene: TRBV5-1
j_gene: TRBJ2-7
CDR3aa: CASSTTGAEAYEQYF
CDR3nt: TGCGCCAGCAGCACAACAGGGGCAGAGGCCTACGAGCAGTACTTC

d_gene: .
abundance: .
v_gene: TRBV6-5
j_gene: TRBJ1-6
CDR3aa: CASSNTERNNSPLHF
CDR3nt: TGTGCCAGCAGTAACACGGAAAGAAATAATTCACCCCTCCACTTT

d_gene: .
abundance: once
v_gene: TRBV5-1
j_gene: TRBJ1-3
CDR3aa: CASSSTVSGNTIYF
CDR3nt: TGCGCCAGCAGCTCGACAGTGTCTGGAAACACCATATATTTT

d_gene: .
abundance: .
v_gene: TRBV5-5
j_gene: TRBJ1-2
CDR3aa: CASSLVGIYLYGYTF
CDR3nt: TGTGCCAGCAGCTTGGTAGGGATATACCTCTATGGCTACACCTTC

d_gene: TRBD2
abundance: .
v_gene: TRBV7-3
j_gene: TRBJ2-1
CDR3aa: CASSLGLAGGQNEQFF
CDR3nt: TGTGCCAGCAGCTTAGGACTAGCGGGGGGCCAGAATGAGCAGTTCTTC

d_gene: .
abundance: .
v_gene: TRBV6-5
j_gene: TRBJ1-1
CDR3aa: CASSYPGLTEAFF
CDR3nt: TGTGCCAGCAGTTACCCGGGACTAACTGAAGCTTTCTTT

d_gene: .
abundance: .
v_gene: TRBV6-5
j_gene: TRBJ2-1
CDR3aa: CASRGPSYNEQFF
CDR3nt: TGTGCCAGCAGGGGGCCTTCCTACAATGAGCAGTTCTTC

d_gene: .
abundance: .
v_gene: TRBV6-5
j_gene: TRBJ2-1
CDR3aa: CASSYSKGGHEQFF
CDR3nt: TGTGCCAGCAGTTACTCGAAGGGTGGGCATGAGCAGTTCTTC

d_gene: .
abundance: .
v_gene: TRBV5-5
j_gene: TRBJ1-4
CDR3aa: CASSLNRRLNEKLFF
CDR3nt: TGTGCCAGCAGCTTGAATAGGCGGCTTAATGAAAAACTGTTTTTT

d_gene: .
abundance: once
v_gene: TRBV10-3
j_gene: TRBJ1-6
CDR3aa: CAISDPPQGNSPLHF
CDR3nt: TGTGCCATCAGTGATCCCCCCCAGGGTAATTCACCCCTCCACTTT